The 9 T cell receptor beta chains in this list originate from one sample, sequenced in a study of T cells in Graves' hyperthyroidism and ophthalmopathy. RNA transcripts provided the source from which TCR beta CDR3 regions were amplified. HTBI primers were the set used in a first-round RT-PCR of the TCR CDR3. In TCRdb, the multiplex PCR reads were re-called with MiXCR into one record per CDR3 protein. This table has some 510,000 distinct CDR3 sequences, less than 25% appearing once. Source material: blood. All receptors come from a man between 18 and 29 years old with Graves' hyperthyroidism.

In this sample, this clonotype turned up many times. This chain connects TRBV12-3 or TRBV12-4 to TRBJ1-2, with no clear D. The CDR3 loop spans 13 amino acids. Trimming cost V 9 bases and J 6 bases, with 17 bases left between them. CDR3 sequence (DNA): TGTGCCAGTAGGAGAGCGGATTGGGATGGCTACACCTTC. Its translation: CASRRADWDGYTF.

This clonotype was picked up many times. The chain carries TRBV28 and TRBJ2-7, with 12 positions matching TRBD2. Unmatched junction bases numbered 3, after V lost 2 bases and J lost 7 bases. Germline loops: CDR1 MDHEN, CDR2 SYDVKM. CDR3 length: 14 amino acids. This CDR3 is CASSLIGLAGEQYF. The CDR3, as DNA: TGTGCCAGCAGTTTAATTGGACTAGCGGGAGAGCAGTACTTC.

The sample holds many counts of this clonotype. In DNA, the CDR3 is TGTGCCAGCAGTCCTCGGACAGCACCAGCGCAGCCCCAGCATTTT. It translates to CASSPRTAPAQPQHF. V usage is TRBV28 and J usage is TRBJ1-5; the D gene is possibly TRBD1 (6 bases). The ends were cut back, 5 bases at V and 7 bases at J, with 18 bases in the middle. CDR1 MDHEN and CDR2 SYDVKM come from the germline V gene. The CDR3 consists of 15 residues.

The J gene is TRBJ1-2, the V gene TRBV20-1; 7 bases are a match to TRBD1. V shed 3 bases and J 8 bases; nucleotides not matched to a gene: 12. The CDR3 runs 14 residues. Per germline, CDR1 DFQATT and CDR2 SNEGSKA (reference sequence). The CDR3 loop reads CSASRRQGVGGYTF. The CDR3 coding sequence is TGCAGTGCTAGCCGCCGGCAGGGGGTGGGCGGCTACACCTTC.

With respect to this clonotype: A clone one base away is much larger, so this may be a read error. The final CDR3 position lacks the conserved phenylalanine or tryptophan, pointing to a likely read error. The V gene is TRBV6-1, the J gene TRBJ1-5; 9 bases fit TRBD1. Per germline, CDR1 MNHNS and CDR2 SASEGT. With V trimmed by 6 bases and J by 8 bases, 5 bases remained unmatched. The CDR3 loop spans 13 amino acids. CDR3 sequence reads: CASRGQGWEPQHL. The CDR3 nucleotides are TGTGCCAGCAGGGGACAGGGTTGGGAGCCCCAGCATTTG.

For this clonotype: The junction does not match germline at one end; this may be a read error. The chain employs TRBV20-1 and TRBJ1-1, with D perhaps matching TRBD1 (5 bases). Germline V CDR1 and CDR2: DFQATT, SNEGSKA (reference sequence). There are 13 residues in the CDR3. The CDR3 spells CSARFEGNTKAFF. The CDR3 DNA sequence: TGCAGTGCTAGATTCGAGGGGAACACTAAAGCTTTCTTT.

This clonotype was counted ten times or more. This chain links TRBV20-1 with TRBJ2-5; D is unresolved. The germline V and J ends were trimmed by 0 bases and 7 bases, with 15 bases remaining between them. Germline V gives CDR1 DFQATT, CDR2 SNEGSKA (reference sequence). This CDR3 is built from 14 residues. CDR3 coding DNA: TGCAGTGCTAGAGACCCCTCCCCAGAAAGGACCCAGTACTTC. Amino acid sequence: CSARDPSPERTQYF.

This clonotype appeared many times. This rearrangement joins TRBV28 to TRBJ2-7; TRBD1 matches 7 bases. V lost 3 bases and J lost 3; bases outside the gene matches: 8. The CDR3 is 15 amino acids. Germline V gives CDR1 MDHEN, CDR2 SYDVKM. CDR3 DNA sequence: TGTGCCAGCAGTTTTCGGGACAGCACGGTCTACGAGCAGTACTTC. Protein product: CASSFRDSTVYEQYF. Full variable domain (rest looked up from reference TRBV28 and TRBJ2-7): DVKVTQSSRYLVKRTGEKVFLECVQDMDHENMFWYRQDPGLGLRLIYFSYDVKMKEKGDIPEGYSVSREKKERFSLILESASTNQTSMYLCASSFRDSTVYEQYFGPGTRLTVT.

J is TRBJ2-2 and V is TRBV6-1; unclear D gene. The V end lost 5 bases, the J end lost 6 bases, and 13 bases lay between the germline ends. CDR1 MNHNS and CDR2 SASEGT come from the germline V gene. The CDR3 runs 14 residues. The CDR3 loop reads CASSPDVVSGELFF. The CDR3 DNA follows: TGTGCCAGCAGTCCAGACGTGGTGTCCGGGGAGCTGTTTTTT.